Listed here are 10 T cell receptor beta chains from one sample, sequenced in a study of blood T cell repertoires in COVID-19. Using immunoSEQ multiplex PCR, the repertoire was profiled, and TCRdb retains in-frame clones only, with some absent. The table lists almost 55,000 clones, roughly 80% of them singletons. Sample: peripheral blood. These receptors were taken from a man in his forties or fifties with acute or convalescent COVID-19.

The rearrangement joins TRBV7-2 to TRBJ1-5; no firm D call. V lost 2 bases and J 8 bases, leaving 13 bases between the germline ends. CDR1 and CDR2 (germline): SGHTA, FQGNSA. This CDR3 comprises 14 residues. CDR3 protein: CASSLNTRGKPQHF. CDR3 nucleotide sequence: TGTGCCAGCAGCTTAAATACCCGAGGAAAGCCCCAGCATTTT. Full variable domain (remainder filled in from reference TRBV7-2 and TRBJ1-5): GAGVSQSPSNKVTEKGKDVELRCDPISGHTALYWYRQSLGQGLEFLIYFQGNSAPDKSGLPSDRFSAERTGGSVSTLTIQRTQQEDSAVYLCASSLNTRGKPQHFGDGTRLSIL.

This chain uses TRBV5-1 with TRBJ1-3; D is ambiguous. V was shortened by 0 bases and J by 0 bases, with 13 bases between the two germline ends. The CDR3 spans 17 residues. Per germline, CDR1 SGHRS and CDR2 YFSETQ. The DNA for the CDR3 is TGCGCCAGCAGCTTGGGCACAGCCACATTCTCTGGAAACACCATATATTTT. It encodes CASSLGTATFSGNTIYF.

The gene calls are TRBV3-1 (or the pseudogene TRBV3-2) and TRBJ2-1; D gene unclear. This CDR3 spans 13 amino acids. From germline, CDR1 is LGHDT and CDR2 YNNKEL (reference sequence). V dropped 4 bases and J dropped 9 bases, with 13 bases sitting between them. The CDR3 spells CASSLVRQGEQFF. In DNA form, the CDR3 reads TGTGCCAGCAGCCTTGTCAGACAAGGTGAGCAGTTCTTC.

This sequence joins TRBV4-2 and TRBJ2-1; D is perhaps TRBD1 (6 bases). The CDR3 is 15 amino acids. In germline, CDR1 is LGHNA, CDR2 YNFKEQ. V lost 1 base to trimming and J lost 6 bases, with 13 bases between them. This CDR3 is CASSQGQGPGNEQFF. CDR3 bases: TGTGCCAGCAGCCAAGGCCAGGGGCCCGGCAATGAGCAGTTCTTC.

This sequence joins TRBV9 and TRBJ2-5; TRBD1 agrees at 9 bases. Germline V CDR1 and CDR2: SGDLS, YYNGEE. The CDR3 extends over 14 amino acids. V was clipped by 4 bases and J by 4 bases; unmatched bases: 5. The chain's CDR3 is CASSLSTGGETQYF. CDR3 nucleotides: TGTGCCAGCAGCCTATCGACAGGGGGAGAGACCCAGTACTTC.

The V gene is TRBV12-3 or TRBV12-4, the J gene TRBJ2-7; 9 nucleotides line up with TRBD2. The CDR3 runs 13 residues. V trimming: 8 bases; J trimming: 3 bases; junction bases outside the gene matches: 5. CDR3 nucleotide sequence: TGTGCCAGCCGCGGCGGGGGGGACTACGAGCAGTACTTC. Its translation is CASRGGGDYEQYF.

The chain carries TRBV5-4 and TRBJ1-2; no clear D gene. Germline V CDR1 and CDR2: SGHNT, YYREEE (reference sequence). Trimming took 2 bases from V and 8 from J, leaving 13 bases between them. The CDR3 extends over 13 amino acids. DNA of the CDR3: TGTGCCAGCAGCTTCACGCACTCGTACGGCTACACCTTC. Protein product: CASSFTHSYGYTF.

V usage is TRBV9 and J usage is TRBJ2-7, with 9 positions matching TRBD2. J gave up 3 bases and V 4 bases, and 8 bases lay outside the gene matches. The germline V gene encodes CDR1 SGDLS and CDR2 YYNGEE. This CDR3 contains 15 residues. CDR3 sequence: CASSPGLAGGYEQYF. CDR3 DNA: TGTGCCAGCAGCCCGGGACTAGCAGGGGGCTACGAGCAGTACTTC.

Written as DNA, the CDR3 is TGTGCCAGCAGCCAAGTAGCAGGGGATGGTCAGCCCCAGCATTTT. Its protein product is CASSQVAGDGQPQHF. The rearrangement joins TRBV3-1 (or the pseudogene TRBV3-2) to TRBJ1-5; maybe TRBD1 (6 bases). The CDR3 runs 15 residues. Germline values: CDR1 LGHDT, CDR2 YNNKEL (reference sequence). Trimming took 1 base from V and 6 from J, leaving 13 bases between them.

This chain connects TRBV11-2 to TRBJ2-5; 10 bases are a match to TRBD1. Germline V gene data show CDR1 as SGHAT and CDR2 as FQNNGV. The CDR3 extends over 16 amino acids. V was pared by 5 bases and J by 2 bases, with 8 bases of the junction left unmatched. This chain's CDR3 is CASSTTRTGGQETQYF. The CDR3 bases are TGTGCCAGCAGCACTACTCGGACAGGGGGACAAGAGACCCAGTACTTC. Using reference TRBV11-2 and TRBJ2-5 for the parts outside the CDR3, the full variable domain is EAGVAQSPRYKIIEKRQSVAFWCNPISGHATLYWYQQILGQGPKLLIQFQNNGVVDDSQLPKDRFSAERLKGVDSTLKIQPAKLEDSAVYLCASSTTRTGGQETQYFGPGTRLLVL.